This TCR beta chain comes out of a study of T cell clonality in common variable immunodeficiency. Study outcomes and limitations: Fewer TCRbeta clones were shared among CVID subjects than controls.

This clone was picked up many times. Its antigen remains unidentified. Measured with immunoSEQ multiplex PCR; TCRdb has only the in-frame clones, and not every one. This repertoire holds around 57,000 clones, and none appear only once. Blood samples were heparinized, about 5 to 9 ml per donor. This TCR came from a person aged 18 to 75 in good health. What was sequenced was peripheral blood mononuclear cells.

CDR3 DNA, as far as it was read: TGCAGTGCTAGACTAGCGGGAGGGTCGTCCTACAATGAG. Its translation: CSARLAGGSSYNE. The whole CDR3 sequence reads CSARLAGGSSYNEQFF. The gene calls are TRBV20-1 and TRBJ2-1; TRBD2 matches 12 bases. The sequence runs out 3 residues before the end of the CDR3; the remainder is reconstructed from the germline J gene. The J segment lost 1 base and the V segment lost 2 bases, leaving 3 bases of the junction unmatched. This CDR3 contains 16 residues. Per the germline V gene, CDR1 is DFQATT and CDR2 is SNEGSKA (reference sequence).